The 21 T cell receptor beta chains given below trace back to one sample, sequenced in a study of blood T cell repertoires in COVID-19. The protocol was immunoSEQ multiplex PCR, while the TCRdb copy is restricted to in-frame clones and leaves out a portion. This sample has about 280,000 clones; 86% occur once, and the top ten carry roughly 14%. What was sequenced was peripheral blood. The source is a woman between 65 and 79 years old with COVID-19, enrolled during active disease.

V is TRBV7-2 and J is TRBJ2-7; perhaps TRBD2 as D (6 bases). Per germline, CDR1 SGHTA and CDR2 FQGNSA. The germline V and J ends were trimmed by 7 bases and 1 base, with 14 bases remaining between them. This CDR3 has 14 residues. CDR3: CASTPVGGSYEQYF. As DNA, the CDR3 is TGTGCCAGCACCCCGGTCGGGGGATCCTACGAGCAGTACTTC.

This chain uses TRBV3-1 (or the pseudogene TRBV3-2) with TRBJ1-5; TRBD1 matches 10 bases. V trimming: 0 bases; J trimming: 2 bases; junction bases outside the gene matches: 4. Germline V lookup: CDR1 LGHDT, CDR2 YNNKEL (reference sequence). The CDR3 is made up of 17 amino acids. The chain's CDR3 is CASSQEDRGGGNQPQHF. CDR3 in DNA: TGTGCCAGCAGCCAAGAGGACAGGGGGGGTGGCAATCAGCCCCAGCATTTT.

The chain recombines TRBV6-1 with TRBJ2-3; the D is unclear. CDR3 length equals 15 residues. V was cut by 2 bases and J by 0 bases, with 9 bases left in between. The germline gives CDR1 MNHNS, CDR2 SASEGT. The CDR3 is CASSEWAHSTDTQYF. CDR3 nucleotides: TGTGCCAGCAGTGAATGGGCCCACAGCACAGATACGCAGTATTTT.

The chain's CDR3 is CATSSGTGSTDTQYF. In DNA, the CDR3 is TGTGCCACCAGTTCCGGGACAGGTAGCACAGATACGCAGTATTTT. The chain couples TRBV24-1 to TRBJ2-3; 8 bases are shared with TRBD1. Germline lookup yields CDR1 KGHDR and CDR2 SFDVKD. CDR3 length: 15 residues. V lost 6 bases, J lost 0 bases, and 4 bases stayed unmatched.

The chain couples TRBV9 to TRBJ2-7; perhaps TRBD2 as D (5 bases). V lost 1 base and J 2 bases, leaving 16 bases between the germline ends. Per the germline V gene, CDR1 is SGDLS and CDR2 is YYNGEE. The CDR3 is 16 amino acids. The CDR3 spells CASSVSGLKGTYEQYF. In DNA, the CDR3 is TGTGCCAGCAGCGTATCTGGACTGAAAGGGACCTACGAGCAGTACTTC.

This chain uses TRBV19 with TRBJ2-1; the match to TRBD2 covers 8 bases. Germline V gene lookup returns CDR1 LNHDA and CDR2 SQIVND (reference sequence). The CDR3 contains 15 residues. The ends lost 3 bases at V and 6 bases at J; junction bases unmatched: 7. The chain's CDR3 is CASSIGGGWANEQFF. CDR3 DNA: TGTGCCAGTAGTATCGGGGGGGGCTGGGCCAATGAGCAGTTCTTC.

The J gene is TRBJ2-2, the V gene TRBV9; D perhaps matches TRBD2 (6 bases). Trimming took 0 bases from V and 0 from J, leaving 12 bases between them. This CDR3 has 17 residues. Germline loops: CDR1 SGDLS, CDR2 YYNGEE. CDR3 in amino acids: CASSVGGVFTNTGELFF. CDR3 in DNA: TGTGCCAGCAGCGTAGGGGGGGTGTTCACGAACACCGGGGAGCTGTTTTTT.

The chain couples TRBV24-1 to TRBJ2-7, with D perhaps matching TRBD2 (5 bases). Trimming removed 6 bases from V and 1 base from J, with 9 bases in between. Germline assignment: CDR1 KGHDR and CDR2 SFDVKD. The CDR3 consists of 13 residues. The CDR3 loop is CATSRERSYEQYF. CDR3 DNA: TGTGCCACCAGTAGGGAGAGATCCTACGAGCAGTACTTC.

J is TRBJ2-7 and V is TRBV24-1, with 7 bases that match TRBD1. J lost 4 bases, V lost 3 bases, and 2 bases had no gene match. The CDR3 loop spans 13 amino acids. CDR1 and CDR2 from the germline V gene are KGHDR and SFDVKD. CDR3 in DNA: TGTGCCACCAGTGATGCGGACAGGTACGAGCAGTACTTC. Its protein is CATSDADRYEQYF.

This clone was observed a handful of times. The chain has TRBV6-5 and TRBJ1-1; D perhaps matches TRBD1 (6 bases). Trimming removed 6 bases at V and 0 bases at J, with 14 bases between. The CDR3 totals 15 residues. Germline V CDR1 and CDR2: MNHEY, SVGAGI. Here the CDR3 reads CASRVTGSMNTEAFF. CDR3 nucleotides: TGTGCCAGCAGGGTGACAGGAAGCATGAACACTGAAGCTTTCTTT.

The chain recombines TRBV21-1 with TRBJ2-6; TRBD2, the table's D call, was not compared with the DNA. TRBV21-1 is recorded as a pseudogene. This CDR3 is 14 amino acids long. This chain's CDR3 is CASTGGAGANVLTF. The CDR3, as DNA: TGTGCCAGCACGGGGGGCGCCGGGGCCAACGTCCTGACTTTC.

This rearrangement joins TRBV2 to TRBJ1-4, with a possible D match to TRBD1 (5 bases). The CDR3 loop spans 14 amino acids. V was trimmed by 1 base and J by 7 bases, leaving 10 bases between them. The V gene's germline CDR1 is SNHLY and CDR2 FYNNEI. DNA for the CDR3: TGTGCCAGCAGTGAAGAAGGGAGGGGTGAAAAACTGTTTTTT. The encoded protein is CASSEEGRGEKLFF.

The chain employs TRBV5-6 and TRBJ2-7, with unresolved D. V dropped 7 bases and J dropped 2 bases, with 4 bases sitting between them. Germline assignment: CDR1 SGHDT and CDR2 YYEEEE. This CDR3 spans 10 amino acids. In nucleotides, the CDR3 is TGTGCCAGCGGAGCCTACGAGCAGTACTTC. This sequence encodes CASGAYEQYF.

The V and J genes are TRBV6-6 and TRBJ2-3, with D perhaps matching TRBD1 (6 bases). The V gene lost 2 bases and the J gene lost 2 bases, with 8 bases spanning the gap. The CDR3 is 14 amino acids. Germline CDR1 and CDR2: MNHNY and SVGAGI (reference sequence). The CDR3 protein is CASSYGQNTDTQYF. CDR3 nucleotides: TGTGCCAGCAGTTACGGACAGAACACAGATACGCAGTATTTT.

This chain joins TRBV19 and TRBJ1-5; D gene unclear. CDR1 and CDR2 from the germline V gene are LNHDA and SQIVND (reference sequence). Trimming took off 3 bases at V and 1 base at J, with 10 bases between the two ends. The CDR3 runs to 15 residues. The CDR3 nucleotides read TGTGCCAGTAGTATTGAGGCCGCCAGCAATCAGCCCCAGCATTTT. Its protein product is CASSIEAASNQPQHF.

This rearrangement joins TRBV28 to TRBJ1-2; 9 positions agree with TRBD1. This CDR3 region has 14 residues. Germline CDR1 reads MDHEN; CDR2 reads SYDVKM. V trimming: 5 bases; J trimming: 4 bases; junction bases outside the gene matches: 5. CDR3 residues: CASSRTGDVYGYTF. CDR3 coding DNA: TGTGCCAGCAGTAGGACAGGGGACGTCTATGGCTACACCTTC.

This chain links TRBV21-1 with TRBJ1-2. TRBV21-1 is noted as a pseudogene. There are 13 residues in the CDR3. CDR3 bases: TGTGCCAGCAGCAACACCCCCGGCTATGGCTACACCTTC. Translation gives CASSNTPGYGYTF.

V usage is TRBV4-1 and J usage is TRBJ1-1; 8 bases line up with TRBD1. The CDR3 spans 15 residues. CDR1 and CDR2 (germline): MGHRA, YSYEKL. The junction had 6 bases not matched to a gene; V was cut back by 5 bases and J by 1 base. DNA of the CDR3: TGCGCCAGCAGCGACCCCAGGGGGCGGAACACTGAAGCTTTCTTT. This sequence encodes CASSDPRGRNTEAFF.

This chain joins TRBV7-3 and TRBJ2-1, with D possibly being TRBD1 (5 bases). Per the germline V gene, CDR1 is SGHTA and CDR2 is FQGTGA. V lost 5 bases and J lost 7, with 18 bases in between. The CDR3 is 15 amino acids. The CDR3 nucleotides are TGTGCCAGCAGCAAAGGGCCAGGGTATACGAATGAGCAGTTCTTC. It specifies CASSKGPGYTNEQFF.

This chain joins TRBV11-3 and TRBJ2-3; 10 bases agree with TRBD1. This CDR3 spans 15 amino acids. Unmatched junction bases numbered 8, after V lost 5 bases and J lost 6 bases. Germline V CDR1 and CDR2: SGHNT, YENEEA. The CDR3 spells CASSPGQGVWDTQYF. CDR3 DNA sequence: TGTGCCAGCAGCCCTGGACAGGGGGTTTGGGATACGCAGTATTTT.

The chain joins TRBV12-3 or TRBV12-4 to TRBJ1-6; 7 bases line up with TRBD1. The length of the CDR3 is 13 residues. After removal of 5 bases from V and 7 bases from J, the junction contained 2 bases not matched to a gene. CDR3 protein: CASSVDRNSPLHF. The CDR3 DNA is TGTGCCAGCAGTGTGGACAGGAATTCACCCCTCCACTTT.